A selection of T cell receptor beta chains follows, all from one sample in a study of blood T cell repertoires in COVID-19. Measured with immunoSEQ multiplex PCR; TCRdb has only the in-frame clones, and not every one. Of about 70,000 clones in the sample, about 80% were seen once. Sequencing used peripheral blood. These receptors were collected from a woman aged 70-85 years with acute or convalescent COVID-19. Both conserved end residues are part of each CDR3. The D gene is left open where the match is weak. Not all rows give a size; the values are once, few, many and, for expanded clones, a class.

j_call | clone_size | v_call | d_call | cdr3_length | cdr3_aa | cdr3_nt
TRBJ1-1 | - | TRBV5-1 | TRBD1 | 16 | CASSSGGAGGNTEAFF | TGCGCCAGCAGCTCGGGAGGGGCAGGGGGGAACACTGAAGCTTTCTTT
TRBJ2-7 | - | TRBV29-1 | TRBD2 | 13 | CSVSGGSRFEQYF | TGCAGCGTTAGCGGGGGCTCCCGCTTCGAGCAGTACTTC
TRBJ1-2 | - | TRBV30 | TRBD1 | 12 | CAWSEGAGGYTF | TGTGCCTGGAGTGAGGGGGCGGGTGGCTACACCTTC
TRBJ1-4 | - | TRBV29-1 | - | 10 | CSVGEGKLFF | TGCAGCGTTGGGGAGGGGAAACTGTTTTTT
TRBJ2-1 | - | TRBV10-3 | TRBD1 | 15 | CAISTGTGFYNEQFF | TGTGCCATCAGCACCGGGACAGGGTTCTACAATGAGCAGTTCTTC
TRBJ2-2 | many | TRBV30 | - | 16 | CAWIGEGTPNTGELFF | TGTGCCTGGATAGGGGAGGGGACACCGAACACCGGGGAGCTGTTTTTT
TRBJ1-2 | - | TRBV5-1 | - | 12 | CASSPTDDGYTF | TGCGCCAGCAGCCCGACAGACGATGGCTACACCTTC
TRBJ1-2 | once | TRBV5-1 | - | 15 | CASSSSTVFNYGYTF | TGCGCCAGCAGCTCCTCCACGGTATTCAACTATGGCTACACCTTC
TRBJ2-2 | once | TRBV21-1 | - | 20 | CASTVGTGYRREGRAGELFF | TGTGCCAGCACGGTCGGGACAGGGTATAGGCGGGAGGGCCGCGCCGGGGAGCTGTTTTTT
TRBJ2-1 | - | TRBV7-2 | TRBD1 | 17 | CASSLVIMGQGRNEQFF | TGTGCCAGCAGCTTAGTGATCATGGGACAGGGACGCAATGAGCAGTTCTTC
TRBJ1-2 | - | TRBV7-2 | - | 15 | CASIPMRTGMYGYTF | TGTGCCAGCATCCCGATGAGAACAGGGATGTATGGCTACACCTTC
TRBJ2-3 | - | TRBV2 | TRBD1 | 13 | CATRGQDEDTQYF | TGTGCCACCCGGGGACAGGATGAAGATACGCAGTATTTT
TRBJ1-5 | - | TRBV6-1 | - | 15 | CASSESGHSNQPQHF | TGTGCCAGCAGTGAATCGGGACATAGCAATCAGCCCCAGCATTTT
TRBJ2-3 | - | TRBV18 | - | 14 | CASSPRQITDTQYF | TGTGCCAGCTCACCACGACAGATCACAGATACGCAGTATTTT
TRBJ2-3 | - | TRBV6-5 | TRBD1 | 15 | CASRPGGQGAYTQYF | TGTGCCAGCAGACCCGGGGGACAGGGGGCTTATACGCAGTATTTT
TRBJ2-2 | - | TRBV5-1 | - | 16 | CASSLNQGGNTGELFF | TGCGCCAGCAGCTTGAATCAGGGAGGGAACACCGGGGAGCTGTTTTTT
TRBJ1-5 | few | TRBV5-8 | TRBD1 | 15 | CASSHGQGSNQPQHF | TGTGCCAGCAGCCATGGACAGGGGAGCAATCAGCCCCAGCATTTT
TRBJ1-1 | - | TRBV18 | TRBD1 | 15 | CASSVSTGYNTEAFF | TGTGCCAGCTCAGTCTCGACAGGGTACAACACTGAAGCTTTCTTT
TRBJ2-3 | - | TRBV5-8 | - | 17 | CASSFRNPPWGADTQYF | TGTGCCAGCAGCTTTCGGAACCCCCCATGGGGAGCAGATACGCAGTATTTT
TRBJ2-7 | - | TRBV5-6 | TRBD1 | 14 | CASSLGQVTYEQYF | TGTGCCAGCAGCCTAGGACAGGTGACCTACGAGCAGTACTTC
TRBJ2-7 | - | TRBV5-4 | TRBD2 | 16 | CASSSGLAISSYEQYF | TGTGCCAGCAGCTCCGGACTAGCGATTAGCTCCTACGAGCAGTACTTC
TRBJ2-7 | - | TRBV7-2 | TRBD1 | 13 | CASSGQGGYEQYF | TGTGCCAGCAGCGGACAGGGCGGCTACGAGCAGTACTTC
TRBJ2-3 | - | TRBV5-4 | TRBD2 | 18 | CASSLPSGRYGGTDTQYF | TGTGCCAGCAGCTTGCCTAGCGGGAGGTATGGTGGCACAGATACGCAGTATTTT
TRBJ1-6 | - | TRBV30 | TRBD1 | 16 | CAWSFPGTGDHSPLHF | TGTGCCTGGAGCTTCCCAGGGACAGGGGATCATTCACCCCTCCACTTT
TRBJ2-7 | - | TRBV28 | TRBD1 | 13 | CASTRQGPYEQYF | TGTGCCAGCACCCGACAGGGACCCTACGAGCAGTACTTC
TRBJ1-2 | - | TRBV5-1 | TRBD1 | 15 | CASSPVGGRDYGYTF | TGCGCCAGCAGCCCCGTAGGGGGCAGGGACTATGGCTACACCTTC
TRBJ2-3 | - | TRBV4-2 | - | 14 | CASSQPGLSDTQYF | TGTGCCAGCAGCCAACCGGGACTGTCAGATACGCAGTATTTT
TRBJ2-5 | many | TRBV19 | TRBD1 | 15 | CASSIGTGYQETQYF | TGTGCCAGTAGTATTGGGACAGGCTACCAAGAGACCCAGTACTTC
TRBJ1-1 | once | TRBV5-1 | - | 16 | CASSLGAGGSRTEAFF | TGCGCCAGCAGCTTGGGGGCTGGGGGCTCCAGAACTGAAGCTTTCTTT
TRBJ1-1 | - | TRBV19 | - | 15 | CASSIGRGMNTEAFF | TGTGCCAGTAGTATCGGCAGGGGCATGAACACTGAAGCTTTCTTT
TRBJ1-2 | - | TRBV6-5 | TRBD1 | 14 | CASSPGQGAGGYTF | TGTGCCAGCAGCCCGGGACAGGGGGCGGGTGGCTACACCTTC
TRBJ2-1 | once | TRBV7-8 | - | 14 | CASSFRDSYNEQFF | TGTGCCAGCAGCTTCCGGGACTCCTACAATGAGCAGTTCTTC
TRBJ2-2 | few | TRBV5-1 | TRBD1 | 14 | CASSLADRDGELFF | TGCGCCAGCAGCTTGGCGGACAGGGACGGGGAGCTGTTTTTT
TRBJ1-1 | few | TRBV19 | - | 12 | CASRSLNTEAFF | TGTGCCAGTAGGAGTCTGAACACTGAAGCTTTCTTT
TRBJ2-3 | - | TRBV5-1 | - | 13 | CASGRGGEDTQYF | TGCGCCAGCGGCCGAGGGGGAGAGGATACGCAGTATTTT
TRBJ1-2 | - | TRBV6-5 | - | 12 | CASSSQGRGYTF | TGTGCCAGCAGTTCCCAGGGTCGGGGCTACACCTTC
TRBJ1-6 | few | TRBV6-5 | - | 16 | CASSYSGGSMNSPLHF | TGTGCCAGCAGTTACTCGGGAGGGTCTATGAATTCACCCCTCCACTTT
TRBJ2-2 | - | TRBV7-9 | - | 16 | CASSRPQGPKAGELFF | TGTGCCAGCAGCCGCCCACAGGGACCGAAGGCCGGGGAGCTGTTTTTT
TRBJ2-1 | - | TRBV27 | - | 13 | CASSLSQVDEQFF | TGTGCCAGCAGTTTATCCCAGGTGGATGAGCAGTTCTTC
TRBJ1-5 | - | TRBV6-5 | - | 14 | CASSSRRTNQPQHF | TGTGCCAGCAGTTCCCGACGGACTAACCAGCCCCAGCATTTT
TRBJ1-1 | - | TRBV5-1 | - | 16 | CASSLAGGRTNTEAFF | TGCGCCAGCAGCTTGGCCGGCGGGCGGACTAACACTGAAGCTTTCTTT
TRBJ1-1 | - | TRBV20-1 | - | 11 | CRAGRYTEAFF | TGCAGGGCGGGACGGTACACTGAAGCTTTCTTT
TRBJ2-7 | - | TRBV7-9 | TRBD1 | 14 | CASSETGGAYEQYF | TGTGCCAGCAGCGAGACAGGGGGCGCCTACGAGCAGTACTTC
TRBJ2-1 | - | TRBV30 | TRBD1 | 14 | CAWSDDRGGDEQFF | TGTGCCTGGAGTGACGACAGGGGCGGGGATGAGCAGTTCTTC
TRBJ2-1 | - | TRBV5-1 | TRBD2 | 14 | CASKREGPYNEQFF | TGCGCCAGCAAGCGGGAGGGCCCCTACAATGAGCAGTTCTTC
TRBJ2-3 | - | TRBV5-1 | - | 15 | CASSLQRRVTDTQYF | TGCGCCAGCAGCCTCCAGCGGCGGGTCACAGATACGCAGTATTTT
TRBJ1-5 | once | TRBV5-1 | TRBD1 | 17 | CASSRVGTATSNQPQHF | TGCGCCAGCAGTAGGGTAGGGACAGCAACTAGCAATCAGCCCCAGCATTTT
TRBJ2-1 | - | TRBV12-3/TRBV12-4 | - | 12 | CASSGIYNEQFF | TGTGCCAGCAGCGGGATTTACAATGAGCAGTTCTTC
TRBJ1-2 | - | TRBV5-1 | - | 17 | CASSQSEEGMFNYGYTF | TGCGCCAGCAGTCAATCGGAGGAGGGAATGTTTAACTATGGCTACACCTTC
TRBJ1-2 | few | TRBV19 | - | 15 | CASSIFQGTMSGYTF | TGTGCCAGTAGTATATTCCAGGGAACCATGAGTGGCTACACCTTC
TRBJ2-7 | - | TRBV5-1 | TRBD1 | 14 | CASSVRQGPNEQYF | TGCGCCAGCAGCGTTAGACAGGGTCCCAACGAGCAGTACTTC
TRBJ1-6 | - | TRBV30 | - | 14 | CAWTRNRGDSPLHF | TGTGCCTGGACCAGGAATAGGGGTGATTCACCCCTCCACTTT
TRBJ2-1 | - | TRBV6-5 | TRBD2 | 15 | CASRHLVTGGNEQFF | TGTGCCAGCAGGCACCTAGTAACGGGGGGGAATGAGCAGTTCTTC